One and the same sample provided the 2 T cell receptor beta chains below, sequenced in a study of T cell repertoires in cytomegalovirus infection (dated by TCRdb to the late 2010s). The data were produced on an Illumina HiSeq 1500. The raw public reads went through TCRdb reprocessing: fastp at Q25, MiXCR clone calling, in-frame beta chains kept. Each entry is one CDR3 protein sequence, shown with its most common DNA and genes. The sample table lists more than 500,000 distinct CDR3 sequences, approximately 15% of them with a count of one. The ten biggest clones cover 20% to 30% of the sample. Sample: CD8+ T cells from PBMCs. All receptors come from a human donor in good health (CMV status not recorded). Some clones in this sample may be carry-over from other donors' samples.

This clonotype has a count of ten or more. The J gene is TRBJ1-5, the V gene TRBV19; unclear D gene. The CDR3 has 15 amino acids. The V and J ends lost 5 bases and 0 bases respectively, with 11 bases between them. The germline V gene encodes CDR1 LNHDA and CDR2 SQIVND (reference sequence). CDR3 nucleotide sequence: TGTGCCAGTAGTGCCCGGACCTATAGCAATCAGCCCCAGCATTTT. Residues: CASSARTYSNQPQHF.

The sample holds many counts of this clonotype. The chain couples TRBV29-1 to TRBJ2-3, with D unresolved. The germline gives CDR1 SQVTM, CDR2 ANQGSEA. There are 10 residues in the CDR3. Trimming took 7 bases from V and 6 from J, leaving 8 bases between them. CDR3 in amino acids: CSAVGDTQYF. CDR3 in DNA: TGCAGCGCAGTAGGGGATACGCAGTATTTT.